This TCR beta chain was captured by sequencing in a study of molecular identifiers for immune sequencing clone quantification (dated by TCRdb to 2016 to 2019). Looking at the study overall: For a replicate experiment, the RNA from either 20,000 or 100,000 naive CD8 T cells was divided into five aliquots, and four of those aliquots went on to sequencing. This methods study benchmarked molecular-identifier clustering-based TCR repertoire sequencing (MIDCIRS) and TCR RNA copy counting, using CD8 T cells to do so. Study-wide findings and limitations: Modeling gave about 3 recovered TCR RNA copies per cell versus approximately 11 by digital PCR, implying around 31% capture efficiency. Highly expanded clone sizes could be underestimated because identical TCR molecules may share a barcode. Spiked-in Jurkat TCR RNA equivalent to a single cell was reported to be detectable even among more than 900,000 naive CD8 T cells. The naive libraries included spiked-in Jurkat TCR RNA (about ten copies' worth), and this Jurkat TCR RNA is not part of the donor repertoire. When barcode sub-clustering was not used, chimeric consensus sequences inflated TCR diversity, with chimeras reaching as high as 47%. In CMV-specific effector cells, clones with more than 20 RNA copies accounted for over 97% of molecules, whereas in naive cells such clones accounted for under 1%.

The library was produced with PCR. The instrument was an Illumina HiSeq 4000. Bulk TCR libraries were made following a previously described method, with the TCR primers given in Table S5. The Qiagen AllPrep DNA/RNA kit was used to purify total RNA. Before analysis, reads from multiple sequencing runs of the same library were pooled. As for the original processing: Only reads with exact TCR constant sequence were kept, trimmed to 150 nt, and grouped by their 12-nt molecular barcodes. Reads within each barcode group were sub-clustered using a 15% Levenshtein threshold, and quality-weighted consensus sequences were constructed for each RNA molecule. Non-functional sequences were removed, as were lower-count sequences one edit away from another. Barcode sub-clusters with fewer than 20% of the maximum read count were removed, based on fitting two negative binomial distributions. The public reads were reanalyzed by TCRdb: fastp trimming at Q25, MiXCR alignment, in-frame beta chains only. Each CDR3 protein gets just one entry, which takes the most common genes and DNA from the rows behind it. TCRdb, not the original authors, processed these V and J calls. The sample table contains approximately 35,000 distinct CDR3 sequences; only one count was recorded for over 15% of them. The ten largest clones represent about 1.1% of the sample.

Libraries of naive CD8 T cells were built from around 20,000 to 1,000,000 sorted cells, with 10%, 30% or 50% of the purified RNA used. Naive CD8 T cells were FACS-sorted as CD8+CD4-CCR7+CD45RA+ on a BD FACSAria II into RLT Plus buffer. Under 11 TCR copies' worth of Jurkat RNA were spiked into roughly 17,000-1,100,000 naive CD8 T cell samples to test detection sensitivity. CD8 T cells were enriched with RosetteSep CD8+ T Cell Enrichment Cocktail and Ficoll-Paque, followed by ACK red cell lysis. This clonotype came up a few times. Its antigen remains undetermined. No base qualities exist here, and no much larger clone lies one base off it. Trimming takes 4 bases off V and 9 bases off J; junction bases not matched to a gene: 6. The CDR3 goes from the cysteine to the phenylalanine over 15 residues. Only the CDR3 portion is preserved as DNA: 45 bases, with reading frame beginning at the first base. The CDR1 and CDR2 encoded by the germline V gene are MNHNS and SASEGT.

Here the chain combines TRBV6-1 and TRBJ2-1; 13 middle bases align to TRBD2. This TCR was recovered from a human donor in good health. Some libraries in this study had Jurkat cell RNA spiked in. Sequencing was performed on naive CD8+ T cells from blood, with Jurkat cell RNA spiked in. Sample cell subset or site, as interpreted from the label and publication: FACS-sorted CD8+CD4-CCR7+CD45RA+ naive T cells. The DNA sequence is given as TGTGCCAGCAGTGGCACTAGCGGGAGGGTTTCTGAGCAGTTCTTC. Its coded protein is CASSGTSGRVSEQFF.